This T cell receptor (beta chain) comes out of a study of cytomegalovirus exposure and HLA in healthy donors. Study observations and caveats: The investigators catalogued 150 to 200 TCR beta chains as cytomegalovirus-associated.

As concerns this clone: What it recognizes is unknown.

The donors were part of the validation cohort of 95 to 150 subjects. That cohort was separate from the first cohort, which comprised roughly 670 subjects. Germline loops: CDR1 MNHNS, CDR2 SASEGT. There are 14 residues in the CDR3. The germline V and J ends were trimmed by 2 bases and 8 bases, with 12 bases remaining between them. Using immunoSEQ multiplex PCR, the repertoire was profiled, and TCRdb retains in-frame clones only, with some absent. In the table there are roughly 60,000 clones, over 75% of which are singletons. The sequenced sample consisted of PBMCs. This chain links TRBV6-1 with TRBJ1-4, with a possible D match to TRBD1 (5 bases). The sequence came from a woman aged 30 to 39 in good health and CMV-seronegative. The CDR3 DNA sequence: TGTGCCAGCAGTGAACTTGTGGGGGGAGAAAAACTGTTTTTT. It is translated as CASSELVGGEKLFF.